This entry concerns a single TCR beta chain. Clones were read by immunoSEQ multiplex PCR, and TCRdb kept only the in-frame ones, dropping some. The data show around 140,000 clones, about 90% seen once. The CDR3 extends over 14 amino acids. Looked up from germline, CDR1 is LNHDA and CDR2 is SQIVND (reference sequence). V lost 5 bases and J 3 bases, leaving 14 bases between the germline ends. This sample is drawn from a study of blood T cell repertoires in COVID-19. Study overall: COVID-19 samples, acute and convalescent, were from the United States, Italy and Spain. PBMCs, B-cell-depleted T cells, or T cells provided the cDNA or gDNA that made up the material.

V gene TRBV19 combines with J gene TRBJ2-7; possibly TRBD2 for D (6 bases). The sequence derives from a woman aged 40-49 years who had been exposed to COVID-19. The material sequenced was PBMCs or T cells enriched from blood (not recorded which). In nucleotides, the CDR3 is TGTGCCAGTAGTGTCGGGACTCCTAGCTACGAGCAGTACTTC. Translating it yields CASSVGTPSYEQYF.